This entry lists 16 T cell receptor beta chains sequenced from one sample in a study of blood T cell repertoires in COVID-19. The protocol was immunoSEQ multiplex PCR, while the TCRdb copy is restricted to in-frame clones and leaves out a portion. The sample yields about 380,000 clones, 88% seen once. Sequencing used PBMCs or T cells enriched from blood (not recorded which). These receptors all stem from a woman between 18 and 30 years old who had recovered from COVID-19.

The V and J genes are TRBV11-2 and TRBJ2-7; perhaps TRBD1 as D (5 bases). V lost 5 bases and J 7 bases, leaving 12 bases between the germline ends. The germline V gene encodes CDR1 SGHAT and CDR2 FQNNGV. There are 12 residues in the CDR3. CDR3 in DNA: TGTGCCAGCAGCCTGTCGAACAGGGAGCAGTACTTC. Protein product: CASSLSNREQYF.

This rearrangement joins TRBV5-1 to TRBJ1-1; 9 bases align to TRBD1. V dropped 7 bases and J dropped 0; count of bases not matched to a gene: 10. The CDR3 runs to 16 residues. The germline V gene encodes CDR1 SGHRS and CDR2 YFSETQ. The CDR3 DNA reads as TGCGCCAGCTGGACCGGGACAGGGAGCTTGAACACTGAAGCTTTCTTT. This codes for CASWTGTGSLNTEAFF.

This rearrangement joins TRBV6-5 to TRBJ1-5; D unresolved. CDR1 is MNHEY, CDR2 SVGAGI, per germline. The V and J ends lost 6 bases and 2 bases respectively, with 14 bases between them. The length of the CDR3 is 15 residues. DNA for the CDR3: TGTGCCAGCAGGCCTGTCGACGGGGGCAATCAGCCCCAGCATTTT. Its translation: CASRPVDGGNQPQHF.

The CDR3 bases are TGTGCCAGCAGCTTGTCGGCGGGCGGCGGGCAGTTCTTC. Protein product: CASSLSAGGGQFF. The chain links TRBV5-4 to TRBJ2-1; TRBD2 is a possible D gene (5 bases). CDR1 is SGHNT, CDR2 YYREEE, per germline (reference sequence). V was clipped by 1 base and J by 12 bases, with 14 bases between them. The CDR3 runs to 13 residues.

The chain couples TRBV30 to TRBJ1-1; D call uncertain. The germline CDR1 and CDR2 sequences are GTSNPN and SVGIG (reference sequence). The CDR3 is made up of 10 amino acids. The V end was cut by 5 bases, the J end by 6 bases, with 7 bases between. CDR3 in DNA: TGTGCCTGGGCCCCTGCTGAAGCTTTCTTT. Encoded protein: CAWAPAEAFF.

This sequence joins TRBV11-2 and TRBJ2-2, with a possible D match to TRBD1 (6 bases). The germline CDR1 and CDR2 sequences are SGHAT and FQNNGV. V lost 5 bases and J 4 bases, leaving 14 bases between the germline ends. The CDR3 sequence is 15 residues long. The CDR3 nucleotides read TGTGCCAGCAGCCCACAGGGTACGGGCACCGGGGAGCTGTTTTTT. Residues: CASSPQGTGTGELFF. The full variable domain, completed using reference TRBV11-2 and TRBJ2-2, is EAGVAQSPRYKIIEKRQSVAFWCNPISGHATLYWYQQILGQGPKLLIQFQNNGVVDDSQLPKDRFSAERLKGVDSTLKIQPAKLEDSAVYLCASSPQGTGTGELFFGEGSRLTVL.

The V gene is TRBV30, the J gene TRBJ1-3; D not resolved. The germline CDR1 and CDR2 sequences are GTSNPN and SVGIG (reference sequence). Trimming stripped 1 base from V and 1 base from J, with 8 bases between. The CDR3 spans 14 residues. In DNA form, the CDR3 reads TGTGCCTGGAGTGAAGGAGAGTCTGGAAACACCATATATTTT. It codes for CAWSEGESGNTIYF. Drawing the rest from reference TRBV30 and TRBJ1-3, the complete variable domain is SQTIHQWPATLVQPVGSPLSLECTVEGTSNPNLYWYRQAAGRGLQLLFYSVGIGQISSEVPQNLSASRPQDRQFILSSKKLLLSDSGFYLCAWSEGESGNTIYFGEGSWLTVV.

V usage is TRBV15 and J usage is TRBJ2-7; D is perhaps TRBD2 (6 bases). The CDR3 extends over 17 amino acids. Trimming pared 2 bases from V and 6 bases from J, leaving 23 bases between. CDR1 is LNHNV and CDR2 is YYDKDF in the germline V gene (reference sequence). The CDR3 DNA is TGTGCCACCAGCAGAAAGGGAACCGGGGGAGATGGCAGCGAGCAGTACTTC. Translated: CATSRKGTGGDGSEQYF. The entire variable domain, with the rest obtained from reference TRBV15 and TRBJ2-7, is as follows: DAMVIQNPRYQVTQFGKPVTLSCSQTLNHNVMYWYQQKSSQAPKLLFHYYDKDFNNEADTPDNFQSRRPNTSFCFLDIRSPGLGDTAMYLCATSRKGTGGDGSEQYFGPGTRLTVT.

The chain employs TRBV29-1 and TRBJ2-5, with 7 bases fitting TRBD1. CDR3 length: 13 residues. Germline values: CDR1 SQVTM, CDR2 ANQGSEA. V shed 7 bases and J 7 bases; nucleotides not matched to a gene: 12. The CDR3 loop is CSAQGGKKVTQYF. The CDR3 nucleotides read TGCAGCGCACAAGGGGGCAAAAAGGTGACCCAGTACTTC.

The rearrangement joins TRBV24-1 to TRBJ2-1; TRBD2 is a possible D gene (5 bases). The CDR3 totals 12 residues. CDR1 and CDR2 (germline): KGHDR, SFDVKD. V lost 5 bases, J lost 9 bases, and 10 bases lay in between. CDR3 in amino acids: CATSVMSGEQFF. DNA for the CDR3: TGTGCCACCAGTGTGATGAGCGGTGAGCAGTTCTTC.

Comment on this clone: Different DNA sequences within this sample yield the same CDR3. The genes are TRBV18 and TRBJ1-1, with D uncertain. CDR3 size: 14 residues. Germline lookup yields CDR1 KGHSH and CDR2 LQKENI. The V gene lost 0 bases and the J gene lost 1 base, with 6 bases spanning the gap. The CDR3 bases are TGTGCCAGCTCACCACCCGCAGGGAACACTGAAGCTTTCTTT. This sequence encodes CASSPPAGNTEAFF.

The V gene is TRBV18, the J gene TRBJ1-1; possibly TRBD1 for D (5 bases). The CDR3 length is 15 residues. Germline V gene lookup returns CDR1 KGHSH and CDR2 LQKENI. V lost 4 bases to trimming and J lost 1 base, with 13 bases between them. The CDR3: CASSLGQGSNTEAFF. CDR3 DNA: TGTGCCAGCTCACTGGGGCAGGGATCGAACACTGAAGCTTTCTTT.

The chain carries TRBV28 and TRBJ2-7; 8 bases line up with TRBD1. CDR3 length: 12 amino acids. After removal of 3 bases from V and 7 bases from J, the junction contained 2 bases not matched to a gene. Germline-derived CDR1 and CDR2 are MDHEN and SYDVKM. CDR3: CASSFRTGEQYF. Here the CDR3 DNA reads TGTGCCAGCAGTTTTCGGACAGGGGAGCAGTACTTC.

The chain joins TRBV7-8 to TRBJ1-6; D ambiguous. V was cut by 1 base and J by 1 base, with 11 bases left in between. Germline values: CDR1 SGHVS, CDR2 FQNEAQ. The CDR3 is 17 amino acids. CDR3 in amino acids: CASSLGHHLSYNSPLHF. CDR3 nucleotides: TGTGCCAGCAGCTTAGGGCACCACCTTTCCTATAATTCACCCCTCCACTTT.

The rearrangement links TRBV28 to TRBJ2-3, with a weak D call TRBD2 (5 bases). V was trimmed by 5 bases and J by 1 base, leaving 13 bases between them. Germline V lookup: CDR1 MDHEN, CDR2 SYDVKM. The CDR3 runs to 15 residues. The CDR3 loop is CASSGGSIGTDTQYF. The CDR3 nucleotides are TGTGCCAGCAGTGGAGGATCTATTGGCACAGATACGCAGTATTTT.

This chain uses TRBV15 with TRBJ2-2; D possibly corresponds to TRBD1 (6 bases). V was shortened by 1 base and J by 0 bases, with 9 bases between the two germline ends. Per the germline V gene, CDR1 is LNHNV and CDR2 is YYDKDF (reference sequence). The CDR3 consists of 16 residues. CDR3 nucleotide sequence: TGTGCCACCAGCAGAGGCAGGGGTACGAACACCGGGGAGCTGTTTTTT. Amino acids: CATSRGRGTNTGELFF.